This TCR beta chain originates from a study of blood T cell repertoires in COVID-19. Overall study: PBMCs, B-cell-depleted T cells, or T cells provided the cDNA or gDNA that made up the material.

Trimming removed 1 base at V and 3 bases at J, with 12 bases between. The CDR3 covers 15 residues. Germline V gene lookup returns CDR1 SGHNT and CDR2 YENEEA. Profiling relied on immunoSEQ multiplex PCR, and the TCRdb table lists in-frame clones only, not all of them. The data show around 270,000 clones, 84% seen once. The clonotype was recovered from a woman in her forties who had recovered from COVID-19. The genes are TRBV11-3 and TRBJ1-1; D call uncertain. The specimen was peripheral blood. The CDR3 DNA reads TGTGCCAGCAGCTTAGTAGGGTCGGGGTACACTGAAGCTTTCTTT. Translating it yields CASSLVGSGYTEAFF.